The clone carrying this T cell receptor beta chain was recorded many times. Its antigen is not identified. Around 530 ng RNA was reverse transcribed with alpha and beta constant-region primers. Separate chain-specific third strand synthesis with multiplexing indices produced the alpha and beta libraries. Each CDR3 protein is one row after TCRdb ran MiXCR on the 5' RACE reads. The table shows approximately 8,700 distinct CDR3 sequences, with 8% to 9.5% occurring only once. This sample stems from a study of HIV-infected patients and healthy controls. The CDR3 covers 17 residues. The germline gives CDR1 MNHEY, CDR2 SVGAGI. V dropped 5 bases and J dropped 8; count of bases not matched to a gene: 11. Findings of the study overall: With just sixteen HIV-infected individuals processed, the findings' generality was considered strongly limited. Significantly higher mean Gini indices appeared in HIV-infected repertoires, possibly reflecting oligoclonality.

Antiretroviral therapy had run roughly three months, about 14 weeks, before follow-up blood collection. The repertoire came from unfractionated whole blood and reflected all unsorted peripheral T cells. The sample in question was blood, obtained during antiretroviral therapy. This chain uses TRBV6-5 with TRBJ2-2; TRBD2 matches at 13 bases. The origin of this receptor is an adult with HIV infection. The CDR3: CASSNRLAGGREGELFF. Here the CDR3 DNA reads TGTGCCAGCAGTAACCGACTAGCGGGGGGACGGGAAGGGGAGCTGTTTTTT.